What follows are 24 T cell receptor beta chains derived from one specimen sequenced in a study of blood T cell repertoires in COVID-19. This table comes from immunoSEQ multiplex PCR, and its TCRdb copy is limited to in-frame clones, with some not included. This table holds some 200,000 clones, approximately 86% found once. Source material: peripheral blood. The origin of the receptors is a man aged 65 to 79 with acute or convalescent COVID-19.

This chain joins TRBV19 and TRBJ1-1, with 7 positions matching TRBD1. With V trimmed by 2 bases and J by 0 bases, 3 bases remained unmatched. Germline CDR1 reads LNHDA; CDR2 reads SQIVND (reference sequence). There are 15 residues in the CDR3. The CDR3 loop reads CASSILQGLNTEAFF. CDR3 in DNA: TGTGCCAGTAGTATACTACAGGGGTTGAACACTGAAGCTTTCTTT.

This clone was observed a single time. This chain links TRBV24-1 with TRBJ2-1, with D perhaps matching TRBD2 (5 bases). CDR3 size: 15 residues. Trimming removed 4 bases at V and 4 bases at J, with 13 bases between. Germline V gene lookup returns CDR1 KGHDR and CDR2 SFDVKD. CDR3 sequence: CATSDSSSLYNEQFF. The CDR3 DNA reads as TGTGCCACCAGTGACTCGTCTAGCCTTTACAATGAGCAGTTCTTC.

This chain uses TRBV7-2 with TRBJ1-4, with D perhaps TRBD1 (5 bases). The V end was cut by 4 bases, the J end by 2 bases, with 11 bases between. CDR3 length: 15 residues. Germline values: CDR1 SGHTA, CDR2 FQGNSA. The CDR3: CASSSFGGTNEKLFF. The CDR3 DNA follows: TGTGCCAGCAGCTCTTTTGGGGGGACTAATGAAAAACTGTTTTTT.

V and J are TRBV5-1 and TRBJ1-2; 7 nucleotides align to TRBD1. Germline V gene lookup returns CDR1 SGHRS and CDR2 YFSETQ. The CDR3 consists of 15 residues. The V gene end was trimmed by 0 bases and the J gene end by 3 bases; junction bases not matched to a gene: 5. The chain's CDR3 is CASSLEGQAHYGYTF. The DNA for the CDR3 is TGCGCCAGCAGCTTGGAAGGACAGGCGCACTATGGCTACACCTTC.

Here the CDR3 DNA reads TGTGCTAGTGGTTTGGTACAGGACAGGGGGGTGGGCACTGAAGCTTTCTTT. This codes for CASGLVQDRGVGTEAFF. This chain connects TRBV12-5 to TRBJ1-1; 10 bases line up with TRBD1. V was pared by 0 bases and J by 4 bases, with 8 bases of the junction left unmatched. Germline V CDR1 and CDR2: LGHNT, FRNRAP. The length of the CDR3 is 17 residues.

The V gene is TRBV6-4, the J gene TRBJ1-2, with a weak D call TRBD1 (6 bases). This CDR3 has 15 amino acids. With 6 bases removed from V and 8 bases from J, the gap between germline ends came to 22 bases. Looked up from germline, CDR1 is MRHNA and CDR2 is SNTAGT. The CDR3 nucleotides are TGTGCCAGCAGAACGACTGCGGGCCATGGGGGCGGCTACACCTTC. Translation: CASRTTAGHGGGYTF.

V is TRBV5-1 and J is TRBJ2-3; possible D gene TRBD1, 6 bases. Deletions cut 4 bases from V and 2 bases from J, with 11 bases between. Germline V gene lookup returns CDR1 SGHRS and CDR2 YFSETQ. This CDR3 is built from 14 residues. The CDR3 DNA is TGCGCCAGCAGCGCACAGGGCGTCACAGATACGCAGTATTTT. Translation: CASSAQGVTDTQYF.

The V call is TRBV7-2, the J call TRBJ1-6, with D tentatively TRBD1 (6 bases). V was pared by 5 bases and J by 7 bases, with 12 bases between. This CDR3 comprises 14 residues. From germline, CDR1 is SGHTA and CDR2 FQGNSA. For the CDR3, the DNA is TGTGCCAGCAGCCGGGACACCTCAAATTCACCCCTCCACTTT. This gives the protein CASSRDTSNSPLHF.

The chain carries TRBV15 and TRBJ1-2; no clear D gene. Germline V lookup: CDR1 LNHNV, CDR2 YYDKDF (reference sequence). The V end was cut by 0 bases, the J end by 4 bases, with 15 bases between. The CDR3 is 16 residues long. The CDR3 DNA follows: TGTGCCACCAGCAGAGATCACGGGGATTGGGGCTATGGCTACACCTTC. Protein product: CATSRDHGDWGYGYTF.

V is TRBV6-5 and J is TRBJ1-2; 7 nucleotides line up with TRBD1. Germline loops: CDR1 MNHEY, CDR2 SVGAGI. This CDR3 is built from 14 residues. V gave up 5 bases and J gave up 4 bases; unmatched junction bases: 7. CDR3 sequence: CASSIGGQPYGYTF. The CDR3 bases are TGTGCCAGCAGTATCGGGGGACAGCCCTATGGCTACACCTTC.

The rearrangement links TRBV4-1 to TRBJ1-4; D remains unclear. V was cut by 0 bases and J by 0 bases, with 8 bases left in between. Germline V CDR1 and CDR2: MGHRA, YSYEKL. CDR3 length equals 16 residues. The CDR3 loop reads CASSQDSIATNEKLFF. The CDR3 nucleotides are TGCGCCAGCAGCCAAGATTCCATTGCAACTAATGAAAAACTGTTTTTT.

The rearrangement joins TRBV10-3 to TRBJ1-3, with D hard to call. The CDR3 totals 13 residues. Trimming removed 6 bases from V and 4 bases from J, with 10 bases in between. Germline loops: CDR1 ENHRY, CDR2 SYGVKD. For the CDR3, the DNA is TGTGCCATCAGGGCCGCAGGAGGAAACACCATATATTTT. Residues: CAIRAAGGNTIYF.

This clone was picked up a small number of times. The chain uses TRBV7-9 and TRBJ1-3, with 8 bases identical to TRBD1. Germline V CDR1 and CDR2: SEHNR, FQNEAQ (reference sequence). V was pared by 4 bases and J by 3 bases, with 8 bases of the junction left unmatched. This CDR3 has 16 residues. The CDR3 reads CASSSRTGSDGNTIYF. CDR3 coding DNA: TGTGCCAGCAGCTCCCGGACAGGGAGTGATGGAAACACCATATATTTT. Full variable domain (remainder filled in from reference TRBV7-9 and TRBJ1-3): DTGVSQNPRHKITKRGQNVTFRCDPISEHNRLYWYRQTLGQGPEFLTYFQNEAQLEKSRLLSDRFSAERPKGSFSTLEIQRTEQGDSAMYLCASSSRTGSDGNTIYFGEGSWLTVV.

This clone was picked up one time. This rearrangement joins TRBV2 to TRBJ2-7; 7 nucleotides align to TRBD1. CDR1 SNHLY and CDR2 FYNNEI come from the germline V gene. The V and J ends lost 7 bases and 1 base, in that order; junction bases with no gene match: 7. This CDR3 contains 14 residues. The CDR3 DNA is TGTGCCAGCAAATCACAGGGGAGTTCCTACGAGCAGTACTTC. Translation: CASKSQGSSYEQYF.

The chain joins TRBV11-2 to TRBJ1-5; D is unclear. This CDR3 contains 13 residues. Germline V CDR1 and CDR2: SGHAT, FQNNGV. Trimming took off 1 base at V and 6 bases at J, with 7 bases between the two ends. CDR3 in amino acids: CASSLVPLQPQHF. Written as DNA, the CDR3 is TGTGCCAGCAGCTTAGTCCCACTTCAGCCCCAGCATTTT.

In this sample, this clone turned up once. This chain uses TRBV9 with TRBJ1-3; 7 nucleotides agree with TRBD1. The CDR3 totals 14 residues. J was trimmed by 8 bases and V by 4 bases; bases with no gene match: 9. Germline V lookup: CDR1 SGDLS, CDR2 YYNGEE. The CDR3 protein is CASSPTGLSDTIYF. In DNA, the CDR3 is TGTGCCAGCAGCCCGACAGGGCTGTCTGACACCATATATTTT.

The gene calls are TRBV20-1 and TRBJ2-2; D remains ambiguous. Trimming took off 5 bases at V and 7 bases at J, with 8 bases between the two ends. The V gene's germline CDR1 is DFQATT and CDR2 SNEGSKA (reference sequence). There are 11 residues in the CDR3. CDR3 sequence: CSALRGGELFF. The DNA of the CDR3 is TGCAGTGCTCTCCGAGGCGGGGAGCTGTTTTTT.

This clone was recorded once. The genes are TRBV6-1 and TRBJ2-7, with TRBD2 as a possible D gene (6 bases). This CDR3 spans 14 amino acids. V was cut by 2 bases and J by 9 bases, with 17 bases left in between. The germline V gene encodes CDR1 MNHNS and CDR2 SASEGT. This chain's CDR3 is CASSESGRPGGQYF. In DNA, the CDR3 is TGTGCCAGCAGTGAATCGGGCAGGCCCGGGGGGCAGTACTTC.

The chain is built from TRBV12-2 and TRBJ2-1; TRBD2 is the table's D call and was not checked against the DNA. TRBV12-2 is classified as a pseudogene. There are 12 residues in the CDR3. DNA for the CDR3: TGTGCAAGTCGCCTCCAGACTGTGGAGCAGTTCTTC. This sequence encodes CASRLQTVEQFF.

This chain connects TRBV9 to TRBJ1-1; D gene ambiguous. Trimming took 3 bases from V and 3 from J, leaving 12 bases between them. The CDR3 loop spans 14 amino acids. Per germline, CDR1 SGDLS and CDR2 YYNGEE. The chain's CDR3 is CASSAVRADTEAFF. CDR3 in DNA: TGTGCCAGCAGCGCCGTGAGGGCGGACACTGAAGCTTTCTTT.

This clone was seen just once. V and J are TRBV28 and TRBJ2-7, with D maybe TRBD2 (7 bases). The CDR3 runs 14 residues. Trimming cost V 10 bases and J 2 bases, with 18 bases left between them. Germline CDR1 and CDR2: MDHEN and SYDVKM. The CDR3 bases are TGTGCCATTGAGGGGGGGCCATGGACCTACGAGCAGTACTTC. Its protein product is CAIEGGPWTYEQYF. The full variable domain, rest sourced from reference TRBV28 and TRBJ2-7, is DVKVTQSSRYLVKRTGEKVFLECVQDMDHENMFWYRQDPGLGLRLIYFSYDVKMKEKGDIPEGYSVSREKKERFSLILESASTNQTSMYLCAIEGGPWTYEQYFGPGTRLTVT.

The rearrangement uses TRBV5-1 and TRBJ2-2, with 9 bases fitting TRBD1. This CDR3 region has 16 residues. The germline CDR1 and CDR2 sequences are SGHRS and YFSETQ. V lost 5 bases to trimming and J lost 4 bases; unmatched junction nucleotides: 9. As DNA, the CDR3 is TGCGCCAGCAGGTCCCCGGGACAGGGATCCACCGGGGAGCTGTTTTTT. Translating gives CASRSPGQGSTGELFF.

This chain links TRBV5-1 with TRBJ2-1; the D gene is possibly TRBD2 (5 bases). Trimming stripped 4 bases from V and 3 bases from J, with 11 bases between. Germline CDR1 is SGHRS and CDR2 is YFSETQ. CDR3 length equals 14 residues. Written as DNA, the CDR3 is TGCGCCAGCAGCCCATCACGGGACTACAATGAGCAGTTCTTC. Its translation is CASSPSRDYNEQFF.

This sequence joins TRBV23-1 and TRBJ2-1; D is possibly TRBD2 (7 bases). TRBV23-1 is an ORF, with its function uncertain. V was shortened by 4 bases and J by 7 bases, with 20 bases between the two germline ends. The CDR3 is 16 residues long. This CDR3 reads CASSLMGGAIRNEQFF. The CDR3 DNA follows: TGCGCCAGCAGTCTTATGGGGGGGGCAATTCGGAATGAGCAGTTCTTC.